Shown below are 9 T cell receptor beta chains from a single sample sequenced in a study of Ad26.COV2.S vaccination and SARS-CoV-2 variants. Regarding treatment: some 20 received Ad26.COV2.S at low or high dose, single or two shots; 5 received placebo; per-sample allocation not given. Day 63 following the first vaccine or placebo injection was when the samples were taken. Produced via immunoSEQ multiplex PCR; TCRdb's table is partial and in-frame only. The table includes some 250,000 clones, 85% to 90% detected once. Sequencing used peripheral blood, obtained in a trial of Ad26.COV2.S vaccine versus placebo. The receptors come from a person between 18 and 60 years old who received the Ad26.COV2.S COVID-19 vaccine or a placebo.

The chain is built from TRBV5-1 and TRBJ2-3, with TRBD1 matching 10 bases. The germline gives CDR1 SGHRS, CDR2 YFSETQ. V was clipped by 4 bases and J by 5 bases; unmatched bases: 4. The CDR3 is 14 amino acids. The CDR3 protein is CASSRDRGGDTQYF. The CDR3 coding sequence is TGCGCCAGCAGCCGGGACAGGGGAGGAGATACGCAGTATTTT.

The J gene is TRBJ1-2, the V gene TRBV19, with a weak D call TRBD1 (5 bases). V was clipped by 6 bases and J by 4 bases, with 15 bases between them. CDR3 length equals 14 residues. CDR1 LNHDA and CDR2 SQIVND come from the germline V gene (reference sequence). The CDR3 loop is CASRPGGASYGYTF. CDR3 nucleotides: TGTGCCAGTAGACCGGGAGGGGCCAGCTATGGCTACACCTTC.

The J gene is TRBJ2-1, the V gene TRBV30; the D call may be TRBD1 or TRBD2 (5 bases each). Germline V gene data show CDR1 as GTSNPN and CDR2 as SVGIG (reference sequence). CDR3 length: 17 residues. Trimming left V 0 bases short and J 0 bases short, with 15 bases between. The CDR3 region is CAWSVRTGQSSYNEQFF. The DNA of the CDR3 is TGTGCCTGGAGTGTACGAACGGGGCAAAGCTCCTACAATGAGCAGTTCTTC. The whole variable domain, remainder taken from reference TRBV30 and TRBJ2-1, is SQTIHQWPATLVQPVGSPLSLECTVEGTSNPNLYWYRQAAGRGLQLLFYSVGIGQISSEVPQNLSASRPQDRQFILSSKKLLLSDSGFYLCAWSVRTGQSSYNEQFFGPGTRLTVL.

V gene TRBV12-3 or TRBV12-4 combines with J gene TRBJ1-5; possible D gene TRBD1, 5 bases. CDR3 size: 13 residues. V dropped 0 bases and J dropped 7 bases, with 7 bases sitting between them. The CDR3 loop is CASSLAGGQPQHF. The CDR3 DNA reads as TGTGCCAGCAGTTTAGCGGGGGGGCAGCCCCAGCATTTT.

The table lists this clone with a few counts. The J gene is TRBJ1-1, the V gene TRBV5-1, with 8 bases lining up with TRBD1. The CDR3 length is 14 residues. Germline CDR1 and CDR2: SGHRS and YFSETQ. Trimming removed 4 bases from V and 3 bases from J; junction bases left unmatched: 5. The CDR3 is CASSGDRWDTEAFF. The CDR3 DNA reads as TGCGCCAGCAGCGGGGACAGGTGGGACACTGAAGCTTTCTTT.

This clone has a handful of counts. The chain has TRBV6-6 and TRBJ1-5; D may be TRBD1 (6 bases). This CDR3 region has 15 residues. Germline CDR1 MNHNY, CDR2 SVGAGI (reference sequence). Trimming left V 7 bases short and J 7 bases short, with 20 bases between. CDR3 residues: CASTYGGRDGQPQHF. The CDR3 nucleotides are TGTGCCAGCACCTACGGGGGCAGGGACGGCCAGCCCCAGCATTTT.

With respect to this clone: The same CDR3 can be traced to other DNA sequences in this sample. The gene calls are TRBV18 and TRBJ2-1; 10 bases match TRBD2. V lost 3 bases to trimming and J lost 0 bases; unmatched junction nucleotides: 5. Germline assignment: CDR1 KGHSH and CDR2 LQKENI. The CDR3 is 17 residues long. CDR3: CASSPSLAGSSYNEQFF. The CDR3 coding sequence is TGTGCCAGCTCACCTTCACTAGCGGGAAGCTCCTACAATGAGCAGTTCTTC. Combining the CDR3 with reference TRBV18 and TRBJ2-1 gives the whole variable domain NAGVMQNPRHLVRRRGQEARLRCSPMKGHSHVYWYRQLPEEGLKFMVYLQKENIIDESGMPKERFSAEFPKEGPSILRIQQVVRGDSAAYFCASSPSLAGSSYNEQFFGPGTRLTVL.

This clone was detected once. The chain carries TRBV30 and TRBJ1-6; D is uncertain. CDR3 length: 13 amino acids. V was pared by 4 bases and J by 10 bases, with 14 bases between. CDR1 GTSNPN and CDR2 SVGIG come from the germline V gene (reference sequence). The CDR3 nucleotides read TGTGCCTGGAATCCGAGGAGTAGATCACCCCTCCACTTT. Its translation is CAWNPRSRSPLHF.

The chain uses TRBV5-5 and TRBJ2-7; 7 nucleotides match TRBD1. Trimming at V came to 1 base and at J to 2 bases, leaving 3 bases not matched to a gene. Germline CDR1 is SGHKS and CDR2 is YYEKEE (reference sequence). The CDR3 loop spans 14 amino acids. CDR3 nucleotide sequence: TGTGCCAGCAGCTTGTGGGACAGAACCTACGAGCAGTACTTC. Translated: CASSLWDRTYEQYF.